This T cell receptor beta chain came from a study of PD-1 blockade in classical Hodgkin lymphoma. Brentuximab vedotin exposure varied, and every patient relapsed after autologous stem cell transplantation. Reported best responses ranged across complete response, partial response or progressive disease. Only in-frame clones appear in the TCRdb table, and some are missing; sequencing was by immunoSEQ multiplex PCR. The sample includes under 100,000 clones, around four fifths of them seen just once. This CDR3 spans 12 amino acids. CDR1 is MNHEY and CDR2 is SVGAGI in the germline V gene. V was pared by 6 bases and J by 4 bases, with 10 bases between.

The sequences come from peripheral blood mononuclear cells (PBMCs), collected at baseline. The TCR was taken from a human donor with classical Hodgkin lymphoma. The chain joins TRBV6-5 to TRBJ2-7, with D hard to call. Here the CDR3 DNA reads TGTGCCAGCAGCCCCTCTTTGTACGAGCAGTACTTC. This translates into CASSPSLYEQYF.